A single sample gave rise to the 26 T cell receptor beta chains below, sequenced in a study of shared clonotypes between healthy human individuals. TCRdb's table, derived via immunoSEQ multiplex PCR, lists solely in-frame clones and lacks some. The sample lists about 1 million clones; 75% were seen once. The source material was memory CD4+ T cells sorted from blood. Subset reported: CD45RA-negative fraction. The receptors were gathered from a man between 18 and 35 years old in good health.

This clone was seen a few times. This sequence joins TRBV5-1 and TRBJ2-7, with 12 bases that match TRBD1. The CDR3 consists of 14 residues. The germline V gene has CDR1 SGHRS and CDR2 YFSETQ. Unmatched junction bases numbered 10, after V lost 8 bases and J lost 7 bases. In nucleotides, the CDR3 is TGCGCCAGTACCGGGACAGGGGGCGCCGGGGAGCAGTACTTC. Its protein is CASTGTGGAGEQYF.

The chain is built from TRBV20-1 and TRBJ2-7; D not certain. CDR1 and CDR2 from the germline V gene are DFQATT and SNEGSKA (reference sequence). Trimming cost V 6 bases and J 7 bases, with 10 bases left between them. The CDR3 spans 10 residues. The CDR3 reads CSAGSREQYF. The CDR3 DNA sequence: TGCAGTGCCGGATCTAGGGAGCAGTACTTC.

This chain links TRBV23-1 with TRBJ2-3, with 9 bases that match TRBD2. TRBV23-1 is an ORF for which the function is uncertain. The CDR3 totals 15 residues. The trim removed 2 bases at V and 1 base at J, leaving 1 base unmatched. The CDR3: CASSQRLAGTDTQYF. CDR3 sequence (DNA): TGCGCCAGCAGTCAAAGACTAGCGGGCACAGATACGCAGTATTTT.

The chain uses TRBV28 and TRBJ2-3; no clear D gene. Germline CDR1 reads MDHEN; CDR2 reads SYDVKM. The CDR3 has 17 amino acids. The V end was cut by 5 bases, the J end by 5 bases, with 23 bases between. CDR3 in DNA: TGTGCCAGCAGTCCCATGTCTGGCAGGCCCGGAGTAGATACGCAGTATTTT. Translating it yields CASSPMSGRPGVDTQYF.

The chain joins TRBV10-1 to TRBJ2-2, with D possibly TRBD1 on 5 matching bases. Germline-derived CDR1 and CDR2 are WNHNN and SYGVQD (reference sequence). Trimming took 3 bases from V and 3 from J, leaving 5 bases between them. This CDR3 region has 13 residues. The CDR3 protein is CASSEGDTGELFF. CDR3 sequence (DNA): TGCGCCAGCAGTGAAGGGGACACCGGGGAGCTGTTTTTT.

The CDR3 region is CASSRGGNTEAFF. The CDR3 nucleotides are TGTGCCAGCAGCCGCGGGGGAAACACTGAAGCTTTCTTT. This chain connects TRBV7-2 to TRBJ1-1, with D perhaps TRBD1 (5 bases). V gave up 5 bases and J gave up 2 bases, with 9 bases separating them. This CDR3 contains 13 residues. The germline gives CDR1 SGHTA, CDR2 FQGNSA.

The V call is TRBV20-1, the J call TRBJ1-2; D is perhaps TRBD1 (5 bases). Germline V gene sequence: CDR1 DFQATT, CDR2 SNEGSKA (reference sequence). Trimming pared 5 bases from V and 6 bases from J, leaving 10 bases between. This CDR3 has 11 residues. The CDR3 nucleotides read TGCAGTGCTGGGAAAGGGGATGGCTACACCTTC. Protein: CSAGKGDGYTF.

The chain is built from TRBV5-1 and TRBJ2-7, with TRBD1 matching over 10 bases. Trimming removed 4 bases from V and 5 bases from J; junction bases left unmatched: 6. The CDR3 runs to 14 residues. Germline V CDR1 and CDR2: SGHRS, YFSETQ. CDR3 DNA: TGCGCCAGCAGCCCGGGGACAGGGGTTAACGAGCAGTACTTC. Translated, it gives CASSPGTGVNEQYF.

This rearrangement joins TRBV25-1 to TRBJ2-1; the D gene is possibly TRBD2 (6 bases). Trimming cost V 5 bases and J 7 bases, with 15 bases left between them. The CDR3 loop spans 14 amino acids. Germline V lookup: CDR1 MGHDK, CDR2 SYGVNS. As DNA, the CDR3 is TGTGCCAGCAGTCAAACGGGGGTTTCTAATGAGCAGTTCTTC. Translated, it gives CASSQTGVSNEQFF.

There are a few counts of this clone. CDR3 residues: CAWSVQGGYSPLHF. The DNA of the CDR3 is TGTGCCTGGAGTGTACAGGGAGGATATTCACCCCTCCACTTT. The V gene is TRBV30, the J gene TRBJ1-6, with a possible D match to TRBD1 (6 bases). Per the germline V gene, CDR1 is GTSNPN and CDR2 is SVGIG (reference sequence). The CDR3 has 14 amino acids. The V end was cut by 0 bases, the J end by 8 bases, with 11 bases between.

The rearrangement links TRBV15 to TRBJ2-2; 7 bases agree with TRBD1. CDR3 length equals 15 residues. V lost 4 bases and J lost 1; bases outside the gene matches: 3. Germline loops: CDR1 LNHNV, CDR2 YYDKDF (reference sequence). CDR3 region: CATSTRDRNTGELFF. The CDR3 DNA follows: TGTGCCACCAGCACTCGGGACAGGAACACCGGGGAGCTGTTTTTT.

CDR3 in DNA: TGTGCCAGCTCACCTCTCGGGTCGACCCCCTATAATTCACCCCTCCACTTT. It specifies CASSPLGSTPYNSPLHF. This chain joins TRBV18 and TRBJ1-6; D not certain. Per the germline V gene, CDR1 is KGHSH and CDR2 is LQKENI. The V end lost 3 bases, the J end lost 2 bases, and 14 bases lay between the germline ends. The CDR3 length is 17 residues.

V gene TRBV10-3 combines with J gene TRBJ1-1, with unresolved D. Germline CDR1 is ENHRY and CDR2 is SYGVKD. The CDR3 runs to 13 residues. V was pared by 10 bases and J by 1 base, with 13 bases between. Here the CDR3 DNA reads TGTGCCACTCGACCGCCTCAGAACACTGAAGCTTTCTTT. Amino acids: CATRPPQNTEAFF.

The sample holds a few counts of this clone. The J gene is TRBJ2-1, the V gene TRBV27; D not resolved. CDR1 and CDR2 (germline): MNHEY, SMNVEV (reference sequence). Trimming stripped 0 bases from V and 10 bases from J, with 13 bases between. The CDR3 is 14 amino acids. CDR3 coding DNA: TGTGCCAGCAGTTTATCGGTGATGGGTGGGGAGCAGTTCTTC. Protein sequence: CASSLSVMGGEQFF.

The chain joins TRBV4-1 to TRBJ1-2, with TRBD1 as a possible D gene (5 bases). From germline, CDR1 is MGHRA and CDR2 YSYEKL. The CDR3 runs to 15 residues. V gave up 0 bases and J gave up 4 bases, with 12 bases separating them. CDR3 DNA sequence: TGCGCCAGCAGCCAAGAGCCAGGGCAACTCTATGGCTACACCTTC. This encodes CASSQEPGQLYGYTF.

This clone occurred a few times. The chain couples TRBV14 to TRBJ2-2; D is unclear. Germline V gene data show CDR1 as SGHDN and CDR2 as FVKESK. The V gene lost 5 bases and the J gene lost 2 bases, with 12 bases spanning the gap. The CDR3 runs to 15 residues. The DNA of the CDR3 is TGTGCCAGCAGCGACGGCAAGCGAAACACCGGGGAGCTGTTTTTT. Protein sequence: CASSDGKRNTGELFF.

This chain links TRBV7-2 with TRBJ2-7, with D unresolved. The length of the CDR3 is 14 residues. Germline CDR1 reads SGHTA; CDR2 reads FQGNSA. V shed 2 bases and J shed 1 base, with 9 bases lying between them. In DNA form, the CDR3 reads TGTGCCAGCAGCTTATACGATTTTTCCTACGAGCAGTACTTC. It is translated as CASSLYDFSYEQYF.

This clone has only one observation. The same CDR3 also results from other DNA sequences found in this sample. V usage is TRBV5-1 and J usage is TRBJ2-5; D may be TRBD2 (6 bases). V lost 1 base and J lost 2, with 12 bases in between. CDR1 and CDR2 (germline): SGHRS, YFSETQ. There are 15 residues in the CDR3. Written as DNA, the CDR3 is TGCGCCAGCAGCTTGCGACGCGGGGTGCAAGAGACCCAGTACTTC. It encodes CASSLRRGVQETQYF.

On this clone itself: The sample holds other DNA sequences that translate to the same CDR3. This chain uses TRBV7-2 with TRBJ2-7; D is perhaps TRBD1 or TRBD2 (5 bases each). Germline-derived CDR1 and CDR2 are SGHTA and FQGNSA. The length of the CDR3 is 15 residues. V was pared by 6 bases and J by 0 bases, with 15 bases between. The CDR3: CASSLQGGYSYEQYF. The DNA for the CDR3 is TGTGCCAGCAGTCTTCAGGGCGGGTACTCCTACGAGCAGTACTTC.

This clone was seen a single time. The chain couples TRBV6-4 to TRBJ2-7; perhaps TRBD2 as D (5 bases). CDR1 is MRHNA and CDR2 is SNTAGT in the germline V gene. The V gene lost 0 bases and the J gene lost 0 bases, with 24 bases spanning the gap. There are 20 residues in the CDR3. The CDR3 sequence: CASSDSFTPSPDFSSYEQYF. DNA for the CDR3: TGTGCCAGCAGTGACTCCTTTACCCCGTCTCCGGACTTCTCCTCCTACGAGCAGTACTTC.

V is TRBV5-6 and J is TRBJ2-7, with D possibly matching TRBD1 (5 bases). Trimming left V 7 bases short and J 4 bases short, with 12 bases between. CDR1 is SGHDT and CDR2 is YYEEEE in the germline V gene. The CDR3 length is 12 residues. CDR3 bases: TGTGCCAGCGTCAGGGAAGGATACGAGCAGTACTTC. It specifies CASVREGYEQYF.

The rearrangement links TRBV9 to TRBJ2-3; D unresolved. V lost 1 base to trimming and J lost 5 bases, with 8 bases between them. Germline V gene data show CDR1 as SGDLS and CDR2 as YYNGEE. This CDR3 spans 13 amino acids. CDR3 DNA: TGTGCCAGCAGCGTATTATTACTAGATACGCAGTATTTT. This sequence encodes CASSVLLLDTQYF.

This clone occurred once. The chain has TRBV5-1 and TRBJ2-5, with TRBD1 matching 10 bases. The junction had 7 bases not matched to a gene; V was cut back by 4 bases and J by 4 bases. Germline lookup yields CDR1 SGHRS and CDR2 YFSETQ. The CDR3 totals 15 residues. CDR3 in amino acids: CASSVSTGGLETQYF. The CDR3 DNA reads TGCGCCAGCAGCGTCTCGACAGGGGGCTTAGAGACCCAGTACTTC.

The chain has TRBV29-1 and TRBJ1-4, with 7 bases fitting TRBD1. V lost 7 bases to trimming and J lost 8 bases; unmatched junction nucleotides: 10. The CDR3 sequence is 13 residues long. The germline V gene encodes CDR1 SQVTM and CDR2 ANQGSEA. CDR3 DNA sequence: TGCAGCGCCTCCGGGACAGTGCGCGAAAAACTGTTTTTT. It specifies CSASGTVREKLFF.

Of note for this clone: The sample contains more than one DNA sequence encoding this CDR3. V gene TRBV27 combines with J gene TRBJ2-3; unclear D gene. The V and J ends lost 6 bases and 0 bases respectively, with 1 base between them. Germline CDR1 and CDR2: MNHEY and SMNVEV (reference sequence). CDR3 length: 11 amino acids. CDR3 protein: CASRSTDTQYF. CDR3 sequence (DNA): TGTGCCAGCAGAAGCACAGATACGCAGTATTTT.

The chain is built from TRBV4-1 and TRBJ1-1; D is undetermined. The germline V gene has CDR1 MGHRA and CDR2 YSYEKL. The CDR3 is 14 amino acids. Trimming cost V 2 bases and J 1 base, with 8 bases left between them. The CDR3 is CASSQIGQNTEAFF. The CDR3 DNA follows: TGCGCCAGCAGCCAAATCGGCCAGAACACTGAAGCTTTCTTT.